This entry lists 3 T cell receptor beta chains sequenced from one sample in a study of blood T cell repertoires in COVID-19. The method was immunoSEQ multiplex PCR; TCRdb's version includes in-frame clones alone and lacks a portion of them. The table shows about 230,000 clones, with 83% occurring only once. Specimen: peripheral blood. All receptors derive from a woman aged 70-85 years with active or convalescent COVID-19.

The V gene is TRBV11-2, the J gene TRBJ2-2; D remains ambiguous. CDR3 length equals 16 residues. The germline V gene encodes CDR1 SGHAT and CDR2 FQNNGV. The V and J ends lost 3 bases and 7 bases respectively, with 18 bases between them. CDR3 in DNA: TGTGCCAGCAGCTTCCCACCCAGCTCCCCAGGCGGGGAGCTGTTTTTT. Its translation is CASSFPPSSPGGELFF.

The J gene is TRBJ1-5, the V gene TRBV19; 8 bases are a match to TRBD1. The length of the CDR3 is 15 residues. V lost 5 bases, J lost 6 bases, and 9 bases stayed unmatched. The germline V gene encodes CDR1 LNHDA and CDR2 SQIVND (reference sequence). CDR3 nucleotide sequence: TGTGCCAGTAGTTCGAGTCCAGGGGGCGGTCAGCCCCAGCATTTT. Translated, it gives CASSSSPGGGQPQHF.

In its sample, this clone was seen once. This chain uses TRBV7-2 with TRBJ2-5, with 7 nucleotides matching TRBD2. After removal of 1 base from V and 5 bases from J, the junction contained 1 base not matched to a gene. Looked up from germline, CDR1 is SGHTA and CDR2 is FQGNSA. The length of the CDR3 is 13 residues. The CDR3, as DNA: TGTGCCAGCAGCTTAGGACTAGCTGAGACCCAGTACTTC. Translation gives CASSLGLAETQYF. Together with reference TRBV7-2 and TRBJ2-5, the CDR3 gives the full variable domain: GAGVSQSPSNKVTEKGKDVELRCDPISGHTALYWYRQSLGQGLEFLIYFQGNSAPDKSGLPSDRFSAERTGGSVSTLTIQRTQQEDSAVYLCASSLGLAETQYFGPGTRLLVL.